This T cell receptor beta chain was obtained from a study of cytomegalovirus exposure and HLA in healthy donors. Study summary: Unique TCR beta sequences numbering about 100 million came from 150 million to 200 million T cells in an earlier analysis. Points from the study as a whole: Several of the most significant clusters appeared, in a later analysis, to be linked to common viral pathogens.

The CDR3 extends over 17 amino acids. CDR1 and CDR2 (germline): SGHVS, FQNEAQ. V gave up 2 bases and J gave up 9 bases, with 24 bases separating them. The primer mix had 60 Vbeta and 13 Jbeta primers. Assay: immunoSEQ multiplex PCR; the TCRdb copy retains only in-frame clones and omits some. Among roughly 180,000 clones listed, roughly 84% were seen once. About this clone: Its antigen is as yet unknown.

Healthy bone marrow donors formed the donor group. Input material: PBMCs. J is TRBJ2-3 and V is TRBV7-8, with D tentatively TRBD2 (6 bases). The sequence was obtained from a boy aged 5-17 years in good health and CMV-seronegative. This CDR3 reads CASSLKSVTRIFRTQYF. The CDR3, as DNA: TGTGCCAGCAGCTTAAAGTCCGTGACTAGAATCTTCAGAACGCAGTATTTT.